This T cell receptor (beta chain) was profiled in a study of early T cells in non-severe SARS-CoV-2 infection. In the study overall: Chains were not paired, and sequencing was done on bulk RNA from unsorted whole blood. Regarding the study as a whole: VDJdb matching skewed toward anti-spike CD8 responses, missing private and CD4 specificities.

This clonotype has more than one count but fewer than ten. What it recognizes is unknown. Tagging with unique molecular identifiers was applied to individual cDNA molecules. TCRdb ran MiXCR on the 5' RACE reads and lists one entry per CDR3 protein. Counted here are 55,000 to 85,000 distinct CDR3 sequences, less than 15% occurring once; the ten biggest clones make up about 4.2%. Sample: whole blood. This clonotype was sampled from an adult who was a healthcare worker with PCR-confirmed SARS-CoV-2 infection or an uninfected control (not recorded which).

This chain's CDR3 is CSARDPSLAGGAEQFF. CDR3 DNA: TGCAGTGCTAGAGATCCTTCGCTAGCGGGAGGAGCGGAGCAGTTCTTC. The J gene is TRBJ2-1, the V gene TRBV20-1, with TRBD2 matching 11 bases. Losses at the gene ends were 0 bases for V and 10 bases for J; bases not matched to a gene: 11. Germline CDR1 and CDR2: DFQATT and SNEGSKA (reference sequence). This CDR3 has 16 amino acids.